A single sample is the source of the 10 T cell receptor beta chains below, sequenced in a study of identical twins. TCRdb re-analysed the 5' RACE reads in MiXCR, keeping a single row per CDR3 protein. The table records 750,000 to 950,000 distinct CDR3 sequences, 9% to 15% of them present only once. This sample was shared with a second study, whose subject was yellow fever vaccine responses in identical twins.

Material for sequencing was PBMCs. These TCRs come from a woman aged 18-29 years in good health.

The sample holds a few counts of this clonotype. V is TRBV6-1 and J is TRBJ2-1, with 9 nucleotides matching TRBD2. CDR1 MNHNS and CDR2 SASEGT come from the germline V gene. The V segment lost 6 bases and the J segment 3 bases; nucleotides outside the gene matches: 6. This CDR3 has 15 amino acids. DNA of the CDR3: TGTGCCAGCAGGGTAGCGGGAGTCCTCTACAATGAGCAGTTCTTC. It encodes CASRVAGVLYNEQFF.

J is TRBJ2-1 and V is TRBV3-1; 9 bases are shared with TRBD2. In germline, CDR1 is LGHDT, CDR2 YNNKEL (reference sequence). The V and J ends lost 5 bases and 10 bases, in that order; junction bases with no gene match: 12. The CDR3 extends over 15 amino acids. This chain's CDR3 is CASSNKGSGRPEQFF. In DNA, the CDR3 is TGTGCCAGCAGCAACAAGGGGAGCGGGAGGCCCGAGCAGTTCTTC.

The chain couples TRBV9 to TRBJ2-1; no reliable D call. This CDR3 is 15 amino acids long. CDR1 is SGDLS, CDR2 YYNGEE, per germline. Trimming left V 0 bases short and J 6 bases short, with 13 bases between. The CDR3 protein is CASSVEISGSNEQFF. The CDR3 bases are TGTGCCAGCAGCGTAGAGATCTCAGGTAGCAATGAGCAGTTCTTC.

DNA of the CDR3: TGTGCCAGCAGCTTGGGACAAGCTTTCCCCTACGAGCAGTACGTC. This codes for CASSLGQAFPYEQYV. This chain uses TRBV5-5 with TRBJ2-7; no reliable D call. This CDR3 contains 15 residues. V was trimmed by 0 bases and J by 2 bases, leaving 12 bases between them. The germline V gene encodes CDR1 SGHKS and CDR2 YYEKEE (reference sequence).

There are a few counts of this clonotype. The gene calls are TRBV4-1 and TRBJ2-6; D gene ambiguous. The germline V and J ends were trimmed by 4 bases and 0 bases, with 10 bases remaining between them. The CDR3 totals 16 residues. Germline V gene sequence: CDR1 MGHRA, CDR2 YSYEKL. The CDR3 loop reads CASSRFGLSGANVLTF. As DNA, the CDR3 is TGCGCCAGCAGCCGATTTGGGCTCTCTGGGGCCAACGTCCTGACTTTC.

The rearrangement joins TRBV7-9 to TRBJ2-1, with a possible D match to TRBD2 (6 bases). V was shortened by 9 bases and J by 10 bases, with 10 bases between the two germline ends. The germline gives CDR1 SEHNR, CDR2 FQNEAQ (reference sequence). This CDR3 spans 10 amino acids. CDR3 sequence reads: CARAGEEQFF. The CDR3 bases are TGTGCCAGAGCGGGTGAAGAGCAGTTCTTC.

This clonotype occurred many times. This chain links TRBV12-3 or TRBV12-4 with TRBJ1-2; no definite D call. V was pared by 4 bases and J by 5 bases, with 17 bases between. This CDR3 region has 15 residues. Here the CDR3 DNA reads TGTGCCAGCAGTTCCAAGACCGGACCGACGTATGGCTACACCTTC. Protein: CASSSKTGPTYGYTF.

This clonotype was seen a handful of times. The chain carries TRBV2 and TRBJ1-1; D unclear. The CDR3 contains 13 residues. With 5 bases removed from V and 0 bases from J, the gap between germline ends came to 7 bases. Germline lookup yields CDR1 SNHLY and CDR2 FYNNEI. CDR3 nucleotides: TGTGCCAGCAGTCCTTACCTGAACACTGAAGCTTTCTTT. This translates into CASSPYLNTEAFF.

The chain combines TRBV5-5 with TRBJ1-2, with TRBD1 identical over 7 bases. This CDR3 is 18 amino acids long. CDR1 and CDR2 from the germline V gene are SGHKS and YYEKEE (reference sequence). Trimming took 4 bases from V and 3 from J; bases not matched to a gene: 18. CDR3 sequence reads: CASSNGQAIYTKHYGYTF. CDR3 coding DNA: TGTGCCAGCAGCAACGGACAGGCCATTTATACGAAACACTATGGCTACACCTTC.

The rearrangement joins TRBV20-1 to TRBJ2-7, with 10 nucleotides matching TRBD2. Trimming cost V 6 bases and J 6 bases; bases outside gene matches: 8. CDR1 and CDR2 (germline): DFQATT, SNEGSKA (reference sequence). This CDR3 has 13 amino acids. For the CDR3, the DNA is TGCAGTGCCGGACTAGCGGCTCTCTCCGAGCAGTACTTC. Protein sequence: CSAGLAALSEQYF.